These T cell receptor beta chains were read from a single sample in a study of shared clonotypes between healthy human individuals. TCRdb keeps only in-frame clones here, not all; method: immunoSEQ multiplex PCR. Of approximately 2.5 million clones in the sample, about 92% were seen once. Material for sequencing was naive CD4+ T cells sorted from blood. All receptors derive from a man aged 18 to 29 in good health. Both conserved end residues are part of each CDR3.

cdr3_aa	v_call	j_call
CASSDSDRVGGYTF	TRBV6-4	TRBJ1-2
CASSLGQNGLQETQYF	TRBV11-2	TRBJ2-5
CASSLMRDLVEKLFF	TRBV7-9	TRBJ1-4
CASRRWTVMNTEAFF	TRBV2	TRBJ1-1
CASSARGGTDTQYF	TRBV2	TRBJ2-3
CASSLYGQGFTYEQYF	TRBV7-2	TRBJ2-7
CASSRNRGPGEKLFF	TRBV14	TRBJ1-4
CASSVEGNTDTQYF	TRBV2	TRBJ2-3
CASSLLMSGYTQYF	TRBV7-9	TRBJ2-3
CASSLARGGAQYF	TRBV7-2	TRBJ2-5
CASSYRGQAIETQYF	TRBV5-5	TRBJ2-5
CASRLAGGPGEQYF	TRBV2	TRBJ2-7
CATRGADLSGNTIYF	TRBV6-5	TRBJ1-3
CASSLKPYEQYF	TRBV5-8	TRBJ2-7
CAISAGTLNTEAFF	TRBV10-3	TRBJ1-1
CASSSRLLQSEQFF	TRBV5-1	TRBJ2-1
CASSQDYPGGEKLFF	TRBV4-3	TRBJ1-4
CASSVTAAEDSPLHF	TRBV6-4	TRBJ1-6
CASSPWREYGYTF	TRBV18	TRBJ1-2
CAISSAGVLDEQYF	TRBV10-3	TRBJ2-7
CASSLGDRGAVTEAFF	TRBV7-8	TRBJ1-1
CASSPRDQNTEAFF	TRBV27	TRBJ1-1